Following are 2 T cell receptor beta chains from one sample sequenced in a study of cytomegalovirus exposure and HLA in healthy donors. Primers: 60 Vbeta forward and 13 Jbeta reverse. TCRdb's copy holds only in-frame clones and misses some; the assay was immunoSEQ multiplex PCR. The data contain 150,000 to 160,000 clones, less than 80% of them singletons. Sample: PBMCs. The receptor source for this set is a man aged 25-45 years in good health and CMV-seronegative.

The count of this clone is one. The chain links TRBV6-1 to TRBJ2-1; a possible D gene is TRBD1 (6 bases). In germline, CDR1 is MNHNS, CDR2 SASEGT. Trimming removed 8 bases at V and 0 bases at J, with 14 bases between. The CDR3 sequence is 15 residues long. CDR3 nucleotide sequence: TGTGCCAGCGGCCCCCGAGGGGGCTCCTACAATGAGCAGTTCTTC. Encoded protein: CASGPRGGSYNEQFF.

The rearrangement links TRBV6-6 to TRBJ1-4; the D gene is possibly TRBD1 (5 bases). This CDR3 contains 16 residues. V dropped 2 bases and J dropped 5 bases, with 15 bases sitting between them. Germline V gives CDR1 MNHNY, CDR2 SVGAGI (reference sequence). CDR3: CASSYVAPGGNEKLFF. CDR3 DNA: TGTGCCAGCAGTTACGTGGCTCCCGGGGGAAATGAAAAACTGTTTTTT.